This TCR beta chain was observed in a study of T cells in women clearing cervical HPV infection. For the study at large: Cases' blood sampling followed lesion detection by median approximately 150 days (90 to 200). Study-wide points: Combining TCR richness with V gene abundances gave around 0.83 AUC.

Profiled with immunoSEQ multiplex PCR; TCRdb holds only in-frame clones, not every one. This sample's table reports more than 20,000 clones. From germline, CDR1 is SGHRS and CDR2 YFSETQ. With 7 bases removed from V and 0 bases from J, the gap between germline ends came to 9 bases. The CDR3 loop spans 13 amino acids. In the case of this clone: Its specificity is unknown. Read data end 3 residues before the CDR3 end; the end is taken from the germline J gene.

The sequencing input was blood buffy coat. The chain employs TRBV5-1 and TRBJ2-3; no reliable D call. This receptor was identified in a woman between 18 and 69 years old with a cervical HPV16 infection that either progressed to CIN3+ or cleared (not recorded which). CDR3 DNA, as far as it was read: TGCGCCAGCGGTGGCGGCAGCACAGATACG. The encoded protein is CASGGGSTDT. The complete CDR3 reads CASGGGSTDTQYF.